This TCR beta chain came from a study of PD-1 blockade in classical Hodgkin lymphoma. Whole-study findings and limits: By C4D1, diversity of CD4+ TCRs had risen significantly, whereas that of CD8+ TCRs had not.

On this clone: Its antigen is currently unknown.

This sample's time point: cycle 4 day 1 (C4D1), after 5 to 7 weeks of nivolumab. Each patient experienced a relapse that followed autologous stem cell transplantation, and brentuximab vedotin exposure varied. This table comes from immunoSEQ multiplex PCR, and its TCRdb copy is limited to in-frame clones, with some not included. This sample yields roughly 86,000 clones, of which over 80% are seen a single time; over 15% belongs to the top ten. Germline V gene sequence: CDR1 SGHRS, CDR2 YFSETQ. Unmatched junction bases numbered 1, after V lost 2 bases and J lost 1 base. The CDR3 covers 15 residues. The rearrangement uses TRBV5-1 and TRBJ1-5; 9 nucleotides align to TRBD1. The origin of this receptor is a human donor with classical Hodgkin lymphoma. Material: peripheral blood mononuclear cells (PBMCs), obtained before the fourth cycle of nivolumab. CDR3 in amino acids: CASSLQGASNQPQHF. DNA of the CDR3: TGCGCCAGCAGCTTACAGGGGGCGAGCAATCAGCCCCAGCATTTT.